What follows are 13 T cell receptor beta chains derived from one specimen sequenced in a study of cytomegalovirus exposure and HLA in healthy donors. Primers: 60 Vbeta forward and 13 Jbeta reverse. TCRdb's copy holds only in-frame clones and misses some; the assay was immunoSEQ multiplex PCR. This sample yields approximately 83,000 clones, of which 80% are seen a single time; around 2% belongs to the top ten. Specimen: PBMCs. These receptors all stem from a man between 18 and 29 years old in good health and CMV-seronegative.

V is TRBV9 and J is TRBJ2-3; D may be TRBD2 (5 bases). CDR3 length: 14 amino acids. Trimming removed 1 base at V and 2 bases at J, with 8 bases between. CDR1 is SGDLS and CDR2 is YYNGEE in the germline V gene. In nucleotides, the CDR3 is TGTGCCAGCAGCGTAAGAGGGTCCACAGATACGCAGTATTTT. This gives the protein CASSVRGSTDTQYF.

V is TRBV7-9 and J is TRBJ1-1; D gene ambiguous. The CDR3 has 17 residues. Germline V gene data show CDR1 as SEHNR and CDR2 as FQNEAQ (reference sequence). V was cut by 5 bases and J by 0 bases, with 19 bases left in between. This CDR3 reads CASSPRRADYMNTEAFF. The CDR3 DNA reads as TGTGCCAGCAGCCCCAGAAGGGCTGACTACATGAACACTGAAGCTTTCTTT.

The chain uses TRBV2 and TRBJ1-1; D is ambiguous. In germline, CDR1 is SNHLY, CDR2 FYNNEI. V shed 6 bases and J shed 1 base, with 12 bases lying between them. This CDR3 has 14 residues. The CDR3 region is CASRNTETNTEAFF. Here the CDR3 DNA reads TGTGCCAGCAGGAACACAGAGACGAACACTGAAGCTTTCTTT.

J is TRBJ1-2 and V is TRBV9, with D tentatively TRBD1 (6 bases). V was trimmed by 0 bases and J by 2 bases, leaving 11 bases between them. The CDR3 loop spans 15 amino acids. Germline V gives CDR1 SGDLS, CDR2 YYNGEE. The CDR3 sequence is CASSVDTGTNYGYTF. In nucleotides, the CDR3 is TGTGCCAGCAGCGTAGATACAGGGACGAACTATGGCTACACCTTC.

The V gene is TRBV7-3, the J gene TRBJ1-2; D is uncertain. CDR3 length equals 13 residues. Between the trimmed V and J ends, which lost 0 bases and 7 bases, there was a span of 9 bases. Germline V CDR1 and CDR2: SGHTA, FQGTGA. The CDR3 DNA reads as TGTGCCAGCAGCTTAACAGGGAGAACTGGCTACACCTTC. It is translated as CASSLTGRTGYTF.

This chain joins TRBV6-5 and TRBJ2-4; D gene uncertain. There are 13 residues in the CDR3. V shed 2 bases and J shed 1 base, with 3 bases lying between them. Germline-derived CDR1 and CDR2 are MNHEY and SVGAGI. Here the CDR3 reads CASSYPAKNIQYF. The CDR3 nucleotides read TGTGCCAGCAGTTACCCGGCCAAAAACATTCAGTACTTC.

This sequence joins TRBV5-1 and TRBJ1-1; 11 bases fit TRBD1. The V and J ends lost 2 bases and 1 base, in that order; junction bases with no gene match: 7. CDR1 is SGHRS and CDR2 is YFSETQ in the germline V gene. CDR3 length: 17 residues. CDR3 residues: CASSFHGQGATNTEAFF. In DNA, the CDR3 is TGCGCCAGCAGCTTTCATGGACAGGGGGCGACGAACACTGAAGCTTTCTTT.

The rearrangement joins TRBV6-5 to TRBJ1-2; 8 nucleotides match TRBD1. CDR1 and CDR2 from the germline V gene are MNHEY and SVGAGI. The CDR3 consists of 15 residues. The trim removed 0 bases at V and 7 bases at J, leaving 7 bases unmatched. The CDR3 DNA follows: TGTGCCAGCAGTTACTCGAGGCAGGGGGCTTTTGGCTACACCTTC. Amino acids: CASSYSRQGAFGYTF.

As regards this clone: At one boundary the junction diverges from the germline segment, which might be a read error. The chain carries TRBV7-9 and TRBJ1-2; 10 positions agree with TRBD1. The CDR3 is made up of 11 amino acids. Germline V CDR1 and CDR2: SEHNR, FQNEAQ (reference sequence). In nucleotides, the CDR3 is TGTTCCAGCAGCGGCGGGACAGGGGTCGGGTTC. Its translation: CSSSGGTGVGF.

The chain recombines TRBV5-4 with TRBJ2-1; TRBD2 agrees at 13 bases. The CDR3 is made up of 16 amino acids. Germline values: CDR1 SGHNT, CDR2 YYREEE (reference sequence). V shed 0 bases, J shed 10 bases, and the junction held 7 bases outside the gene matches. The CDR3 loop is CASSLGAGLAGVEQFF. CDR3 nucleotide sequence: TGTGCCAGCAGCTTGGGGGCCGGACTAGCGGGGGTGGAGCAGTTCTTC.

This chain joins TRBV18 and TRBJ1-5; a weak D match, TRBD1 (5 bases). Trimming took off 3 bases at V and 4 bases at J, with 10 bases between the two ends. Germline V CDR1 and CDR2: KGHSH, LQKENI. The CDR3 length is 14 residues. The CDR3 sequence: CASSPAGGNQPQHF. CDR3 coding DNA: TGTGCCAGCTCACCCGCGGGGGGGAATCAGCCCCAGCATTTT. Together with reference TRBV18 and TRBJ1-5, the CDR3 gives the full variable domain: NAGVMQNPRHLVRRRGQEARLRCSPMKGHSHVYWYRQLPEEGLKFMVYLQKENIIDESGMPKERFSAEFPKEGPSILRIQQVVRGDSAAYFCASSPAGGNQPQHFGDGTRLSIL.

This clone is a singleton in its sample. The V call is TRBV7-8, the J call TRBJ1-1; TRBD1 aligns across 10 bases. This CDR3 is 14 amino acids long. Per germline, CDR1 SGHVS and CDR2 FQNEAQ. The V gene end was trimmed by 2 bases and the J gene end by 7 bases; junction bases not matched to a gene: 4. The CDR3 sequence: CASSLWGTGDEAFF. CDR3 in DNA: TGTGCCAGCAGCTTATGGGGGACAGGGGATGAAGCTTTCTTT.

The rearrangement links TRBV7-9 to TRBJ2-7; D uncertain. V was trimmed by 2 bases and J by 3 bases, leaving 11 bases between them. Germline CDR1 SEHNR, CDR2 FQNEAQ (reference sequence). The CDR3 runs to 14 residues. The CDR3 DNA is TGTGCCAGCAGCTTACATGGCGGCGTCTACGAGCAGTACTTC. It encodes CASSLHGGVYEQYF. Combining the CDR3 with reference TRBV7-9 and TRBJ2-7 gives the whole variable domain DTGVSQNPRHKITKRGQNVTFRCDPISEHNRLYWYRQTLGQGPEFLTYFQNEAQLEKSRLLSDRFSAERPKGSFSTLEIQRTEQGDSAMYLCASSLHGGVYEQYFGPGTRLTVT.